The text below deals with one T cell receptor beta chain. These data come from a study of blood T cell repertoires in COVID-19. Across the study: Researchers got acute and convalescent COVID-19 samples from the United States, Italy and Spain. PBMCs, B-cell-depleted T cells, or T cells provided the cDNA or gDNA that made up the material.

The J segment lost 4 bases and the V segment lost 6 bases, leaving 7 bases of the junction unmatched. The CDR3 extends over 14 amino acids. From germline, CDR1 is MNHEY and CDR2 SMNVEV (reference sequence). In the authors' methods: Amplified reference gene primers provided the basis for estimating nucleated cell counts. Generated by immunoSEQ multiplex PCR, the TCRdb table keeps only in-frame clones and is missing some. For V, J and clone size, that table is used; D and trimming come from the DNA. Of around 140,000 clones listed, roughly 84% are singletons. The rearrangement links TRBV27 to TRBJ1-1, with 8 positions matching TRBD1. Input material: peripheral blood. This sequence was found in a man aged 55-75 years with active or convalescent COVID-19. CDR3 in DNA: TGTGCCAGCAGCTTCTTCCAGGGGGCCACTGAAGCTTTCTTT. This encodes CASSFFQGATEAFF.